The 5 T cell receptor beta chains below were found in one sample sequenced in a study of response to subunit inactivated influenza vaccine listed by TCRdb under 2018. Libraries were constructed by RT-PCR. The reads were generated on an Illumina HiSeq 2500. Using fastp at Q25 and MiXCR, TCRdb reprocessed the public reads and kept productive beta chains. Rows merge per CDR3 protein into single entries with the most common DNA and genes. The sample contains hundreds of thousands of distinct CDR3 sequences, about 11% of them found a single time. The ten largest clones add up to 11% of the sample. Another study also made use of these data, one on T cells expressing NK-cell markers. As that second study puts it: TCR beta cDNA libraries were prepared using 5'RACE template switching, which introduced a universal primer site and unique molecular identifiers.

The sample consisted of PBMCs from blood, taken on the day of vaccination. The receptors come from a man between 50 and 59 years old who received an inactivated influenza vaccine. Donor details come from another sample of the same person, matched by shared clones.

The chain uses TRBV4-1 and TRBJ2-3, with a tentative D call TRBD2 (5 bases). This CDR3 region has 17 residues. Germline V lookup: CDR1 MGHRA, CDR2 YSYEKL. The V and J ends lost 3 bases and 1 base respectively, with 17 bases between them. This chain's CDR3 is CASSHGTSPRGTDTQYF. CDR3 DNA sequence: TGCGCCAGCAGCCATGGAACTAGTCCCCGGGGCACAGATACGCAGTATTTT.

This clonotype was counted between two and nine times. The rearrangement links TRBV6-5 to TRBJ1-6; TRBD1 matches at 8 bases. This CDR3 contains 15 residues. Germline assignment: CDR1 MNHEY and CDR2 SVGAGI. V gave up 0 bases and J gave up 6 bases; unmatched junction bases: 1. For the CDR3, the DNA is TGTGCCAGCAGTTACTCGGACAGGGCTAATTCACCCCTCCACTTT. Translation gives CASSYSDRANSPLHF.

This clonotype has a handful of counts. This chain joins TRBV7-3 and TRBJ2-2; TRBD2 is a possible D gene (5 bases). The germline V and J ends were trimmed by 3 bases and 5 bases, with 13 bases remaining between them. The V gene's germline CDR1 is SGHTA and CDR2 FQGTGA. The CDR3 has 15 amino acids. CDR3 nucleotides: TGTGCCAGCAGCTTGACGAGGGTGGGGACCGGGGAGCTGTTTTTT. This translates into CASSLTRVGTGELFF.

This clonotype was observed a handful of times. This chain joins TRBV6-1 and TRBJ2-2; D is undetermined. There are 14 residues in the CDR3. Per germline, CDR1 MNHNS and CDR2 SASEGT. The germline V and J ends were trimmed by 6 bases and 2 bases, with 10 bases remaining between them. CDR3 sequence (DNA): TGTGCCAGCAGCCGGTCAGCAAACACCGGGGAGCTGTTTTTT. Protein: CASSRSANTGELFF.

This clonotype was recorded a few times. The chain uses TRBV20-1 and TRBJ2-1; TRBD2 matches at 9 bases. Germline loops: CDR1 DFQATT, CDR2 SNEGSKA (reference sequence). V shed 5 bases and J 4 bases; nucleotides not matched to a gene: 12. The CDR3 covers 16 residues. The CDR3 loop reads CSAFDKPGLAYNEQFF. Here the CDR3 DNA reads TGCAGTGCTTTTGACAAACCGGGACTAGCTTACAATGAGCAGTTCTTC.